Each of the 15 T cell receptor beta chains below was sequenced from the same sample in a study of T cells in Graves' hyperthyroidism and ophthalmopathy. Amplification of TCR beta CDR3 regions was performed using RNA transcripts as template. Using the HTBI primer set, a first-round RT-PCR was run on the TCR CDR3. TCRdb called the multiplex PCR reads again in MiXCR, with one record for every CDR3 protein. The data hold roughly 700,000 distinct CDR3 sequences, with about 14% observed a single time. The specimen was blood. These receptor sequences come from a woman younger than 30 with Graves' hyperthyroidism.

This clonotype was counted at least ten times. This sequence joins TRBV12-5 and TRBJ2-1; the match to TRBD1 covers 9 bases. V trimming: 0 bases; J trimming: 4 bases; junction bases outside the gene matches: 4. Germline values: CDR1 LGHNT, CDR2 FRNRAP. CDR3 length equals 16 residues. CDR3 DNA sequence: TGTGCTAGTGGTTTGGTACGGGGGACAGGGTACAATGAGCAGTTCTTC. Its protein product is CASGLVRGTGYNEQFF.

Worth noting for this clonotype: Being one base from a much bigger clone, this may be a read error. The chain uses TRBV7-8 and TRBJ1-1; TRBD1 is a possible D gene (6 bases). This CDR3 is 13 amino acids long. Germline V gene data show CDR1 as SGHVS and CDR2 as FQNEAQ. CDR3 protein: CASSTYRDTVAFF. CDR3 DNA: TGTGCCAGCAGCACCTACAGGGACACTGTAGCTTTCTTT. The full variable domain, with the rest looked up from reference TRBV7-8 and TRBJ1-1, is GAGVSQSPRYKVAKRGQDVALRCDPISGHVSLFWYQQALGQGPEFLTYFQNEAQLDKSGLPSDRFFAERPEGSVSTLKIQRTQQEDSAVYLCASSTYRDTVAFFGQGTRLTVV.

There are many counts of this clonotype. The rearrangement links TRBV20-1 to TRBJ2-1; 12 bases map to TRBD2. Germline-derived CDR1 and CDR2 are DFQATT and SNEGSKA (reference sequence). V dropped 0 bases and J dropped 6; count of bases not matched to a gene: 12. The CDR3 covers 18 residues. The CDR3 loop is CSARDLLGTSGHVNEQFF. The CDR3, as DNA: TGCAGTGCTAGAGATCTTCTAGGGACTAGCGGGCATGTCAATGAGCAGTTCTTC.

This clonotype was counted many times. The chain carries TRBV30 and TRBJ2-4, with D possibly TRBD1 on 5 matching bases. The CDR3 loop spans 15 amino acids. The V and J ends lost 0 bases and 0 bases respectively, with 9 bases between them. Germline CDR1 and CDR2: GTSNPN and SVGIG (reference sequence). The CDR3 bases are TGTGCCTGGAGTGTACTCAGGGAAGCCAAAAACATTCAGTACTTC. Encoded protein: CAWSVLREAKNIQYF.

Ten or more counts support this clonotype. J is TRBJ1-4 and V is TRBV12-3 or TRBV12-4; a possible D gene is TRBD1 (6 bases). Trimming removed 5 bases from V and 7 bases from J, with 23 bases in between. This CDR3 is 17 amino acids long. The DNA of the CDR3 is TGTGCCAGCAGTCCACACCCTCTAAACAGGGACGGTGAAAAACTGTTTTTT. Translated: CASSPHPLNRDGEKLFF.

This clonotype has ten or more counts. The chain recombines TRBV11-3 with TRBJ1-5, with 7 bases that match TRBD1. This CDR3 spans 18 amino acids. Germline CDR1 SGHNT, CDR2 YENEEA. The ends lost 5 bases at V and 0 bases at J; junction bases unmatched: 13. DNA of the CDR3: TGTGCCAGCAGCACCATCCCCCGGGACAGTTATAGCAATCAGCCCCAGCATTTT. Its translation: CASSTIPRDSYSNQPQHF.

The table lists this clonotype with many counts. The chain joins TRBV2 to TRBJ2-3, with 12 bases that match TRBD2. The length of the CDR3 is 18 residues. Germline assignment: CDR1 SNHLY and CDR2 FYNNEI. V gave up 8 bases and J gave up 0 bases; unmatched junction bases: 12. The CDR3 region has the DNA TGTGCCAGCGGTCTAGCGGGAGGGTTCTGGCGAAGCACAGATACGCAGTATTTT. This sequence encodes CASGLAGGFWRSTDTQYF. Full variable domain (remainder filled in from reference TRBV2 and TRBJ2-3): EPEVTQTPSHQVTQMGQEVILRCVPISNHLYFYWYRQILGQKVEFLVSFYNNEISEKSEIFDDQFSVERPDGSNFTLKIRSTKLEDSAMYFCASGLAGGFWRSTDTQYFGPGTRLTVL.

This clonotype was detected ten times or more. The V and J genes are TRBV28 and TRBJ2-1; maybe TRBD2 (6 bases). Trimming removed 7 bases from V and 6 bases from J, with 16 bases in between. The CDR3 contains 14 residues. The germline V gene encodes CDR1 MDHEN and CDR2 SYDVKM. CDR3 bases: TGTGCCAGCAAGGTCGGGAGCCCAGGCAATGAGCAGTTCTTC. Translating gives CASKVGSPGNEQFF.

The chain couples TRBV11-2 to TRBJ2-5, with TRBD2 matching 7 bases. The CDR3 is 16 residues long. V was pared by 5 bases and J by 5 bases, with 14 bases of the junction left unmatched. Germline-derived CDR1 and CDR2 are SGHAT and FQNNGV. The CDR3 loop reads CASSPRGDPKAETQYF. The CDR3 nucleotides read TGTGCCAGCAGCCCCCGGGGGGACCCCAAGGCGGAGACCCAGTACTTC.

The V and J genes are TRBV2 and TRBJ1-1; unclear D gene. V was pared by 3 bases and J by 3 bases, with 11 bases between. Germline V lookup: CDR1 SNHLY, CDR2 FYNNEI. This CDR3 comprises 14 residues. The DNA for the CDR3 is TGTGCCAGCAGTGACGAGCAGACCTACACTGAAGCTTTCTTT. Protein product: CASSDEQTYTEAFF. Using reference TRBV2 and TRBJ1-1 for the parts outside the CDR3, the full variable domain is EPEVTQTPSHQVTQMGQEVILRCVPISNHLYFYWYRQILGQKVEFLVSFYNNEISEKSEIFDDQFSVERPDGSNFTLKIRSTKLEDSAMYFCASSDEQTYTEAFFGQGTRLTVV.

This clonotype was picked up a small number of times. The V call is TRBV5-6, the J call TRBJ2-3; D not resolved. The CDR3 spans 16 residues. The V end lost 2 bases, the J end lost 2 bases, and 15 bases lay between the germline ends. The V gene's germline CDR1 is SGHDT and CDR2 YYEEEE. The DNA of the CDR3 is TGTGCCAGCAGCTTAGTCTCGCGTCCCCACACAGATACGCAGTATTTT. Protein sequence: CASSLVSRPHTDTQYF.

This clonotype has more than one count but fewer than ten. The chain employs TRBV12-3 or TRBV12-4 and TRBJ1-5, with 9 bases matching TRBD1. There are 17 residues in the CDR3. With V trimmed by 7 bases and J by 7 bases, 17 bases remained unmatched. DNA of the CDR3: TGTGCCAGCACCCAGGACGGGACAGGGAACCGGGGGCAGCCCCAGCATTTT. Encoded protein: CASTQDGTGNRGQPQHF.

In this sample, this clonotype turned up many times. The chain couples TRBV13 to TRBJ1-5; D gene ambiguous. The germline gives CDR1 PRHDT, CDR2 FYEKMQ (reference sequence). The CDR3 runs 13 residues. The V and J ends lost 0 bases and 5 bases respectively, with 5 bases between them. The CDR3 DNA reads TGTGCCAGCAGCTTAGGGCCCCATCAGCCCCAGCATTTT. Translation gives CASSLGPHQPQHF.

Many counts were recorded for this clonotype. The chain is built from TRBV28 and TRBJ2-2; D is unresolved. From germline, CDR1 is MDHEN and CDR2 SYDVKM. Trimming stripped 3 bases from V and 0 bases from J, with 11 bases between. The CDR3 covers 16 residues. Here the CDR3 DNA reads TGTGCCAGCAGTTTTGAGGAAAGACCGAACACCGGGGAGCTGTTTTTT. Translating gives CASSFEERPNTGELFF.

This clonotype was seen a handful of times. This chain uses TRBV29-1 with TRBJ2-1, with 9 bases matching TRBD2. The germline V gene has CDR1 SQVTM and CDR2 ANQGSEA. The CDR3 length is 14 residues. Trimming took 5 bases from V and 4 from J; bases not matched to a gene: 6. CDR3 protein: CSVRLAEGYNEQFF. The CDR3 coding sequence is TGCAGCGTTAGACTAGCGGAGGGATACAATGAGCAGTTCTTC.